One TCR beta chain is described in this entry. The target antigen is unknown. TCR beta CDR3 sequences were amplified from RNA transcripts. Initially, a first-round RT-PCR of the TCR CDR3 employed the HTBI primer set. Using its own MiXCR run on the multiplex PCR reads, TCRdb lists one record per CDR3 protein. The table records under 650,000 distinct CDR3 sequences, under 20% of them present only once. CDR1 and CDR2 (germline): SGHTA, FQGNSA. Deletions cut 4 bases from V and 4 bases from J, with 11 bases between. The CDR3 sequence is 14 residues long. Pregnant or lactating patients were excluded, as were those with uncontrolled infection or other autoimmune disease. The sample comes from a study of T cells in Graves' hyperthyroidism and ophthalmopathy. Regarding the study as a whole: The blood repertoire included most of the expanded thyroid clonotypes above 0.001. A median around 6.4 months before onset, the model predicted ophthalmopathy.

The chain recombines TRBV7-2 with TRBJ1-3; D perhaps matches TRBD1 (5 bases). The sample was blood. The receptor comes from a woman aged 30 to 39 with Graves' hyperthyroidism. CDR3 DNA: TGTGCCAGCAGCTCCGGGACCGAGGGAAACACCATATATTTT. Translated: CASSSGTEGNTIYF. The full variable domain, rest sourced from reference TRBV7-2 and TRBJ1-3, is GAGVSQSPSNKVTEKGKDVELRCDPISGHTALYWYRQSLGQGLEFLIYFQGNSAPDKSGLPSDRFSAERTGGSVSTLTIQRTQQEDSAVYLCASSSGTEGNTIYFGEGSWLTVV.